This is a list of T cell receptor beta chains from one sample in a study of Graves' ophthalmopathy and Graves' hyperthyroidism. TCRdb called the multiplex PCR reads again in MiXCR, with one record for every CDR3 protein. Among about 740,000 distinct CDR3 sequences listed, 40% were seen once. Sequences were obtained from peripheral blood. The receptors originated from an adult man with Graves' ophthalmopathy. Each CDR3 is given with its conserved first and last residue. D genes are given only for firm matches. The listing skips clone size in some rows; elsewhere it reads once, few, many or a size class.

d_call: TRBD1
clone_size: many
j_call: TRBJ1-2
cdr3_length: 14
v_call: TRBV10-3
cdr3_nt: TGTGCCAGCAGTGAACCCGGGACAGGAAATGGCTACACCTTC
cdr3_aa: CASSEPGTGNGYTF

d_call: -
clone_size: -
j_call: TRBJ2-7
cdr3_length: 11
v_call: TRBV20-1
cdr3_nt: TGCAGTGCTAGGGGGGACAACTGGCAGTACTTC
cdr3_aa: CSARGDNWQYF

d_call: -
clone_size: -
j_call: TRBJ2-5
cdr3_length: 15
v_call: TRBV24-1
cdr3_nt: TGTGCCACCAGTGACCCCGGGACCGCTGCGGAGACCCAGTACTTC
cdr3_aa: CATSDPGTAAETQYF

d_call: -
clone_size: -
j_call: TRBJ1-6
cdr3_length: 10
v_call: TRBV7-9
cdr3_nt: TGTGCCAGCGGGGGGACACCCCTCCACTTT
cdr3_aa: CASGGTPLHF

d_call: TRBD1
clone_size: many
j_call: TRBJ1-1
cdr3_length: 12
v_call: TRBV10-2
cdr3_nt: TGCGCCAGCAGTGACCAGGGGGCGAAAGCTTTCTTT
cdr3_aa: CASSDQGAKAFF

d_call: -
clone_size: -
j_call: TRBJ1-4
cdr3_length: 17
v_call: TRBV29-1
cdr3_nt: TGCAGCGTTGAGGCCACGTACTCGACAGCTGGGGACGAAAAACTGTTTTTT
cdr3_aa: CSVEATYSTAGDEKLFF

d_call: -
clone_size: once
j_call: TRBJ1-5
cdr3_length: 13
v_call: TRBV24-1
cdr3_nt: TGTGCCACCGCCCGGGACCCCAATCAGCCCCAGCATTTT
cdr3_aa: CATARDPNQPQHF

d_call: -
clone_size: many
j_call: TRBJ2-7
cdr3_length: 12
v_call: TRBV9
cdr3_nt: TGTGCCAGCAGCGAGGGGGGACACGAGCAGTACTTC
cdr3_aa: CASSEGGHEQYF

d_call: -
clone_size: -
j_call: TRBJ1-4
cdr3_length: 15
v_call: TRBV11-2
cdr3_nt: TGTGCCAGCAGCCTCCCGGGGTCAACTAATGAAAAACTGTTTTTT
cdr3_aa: CASSLPGSTNEKLFF

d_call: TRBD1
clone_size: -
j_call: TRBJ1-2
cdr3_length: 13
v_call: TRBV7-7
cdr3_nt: TGTGCCAGCAGCAGGGGACAGGGGTCTGGCTACACCTTC
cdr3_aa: CASSRGQGSGYTF

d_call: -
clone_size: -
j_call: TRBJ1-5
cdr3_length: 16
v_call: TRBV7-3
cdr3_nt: TGTGCCAGCAGCTTGTCACAAGCCTATAGCAATCAGCCCCAGCATTTT
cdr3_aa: CASSLSQAYSNQPQHF

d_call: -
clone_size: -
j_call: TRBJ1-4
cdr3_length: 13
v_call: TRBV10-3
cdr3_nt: TGTGCCATCAAGGGTCAGGGTGGCGAAAAACTGTTTTTT
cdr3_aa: CAIKGQGGEKLFF

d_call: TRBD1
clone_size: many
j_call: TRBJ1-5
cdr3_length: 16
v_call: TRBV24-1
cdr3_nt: TGTGCCACCAGTGACCAGACAGGGTTGGGGAATCAGCCCCAGCATTTT
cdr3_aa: CATSDQTGLGNQPQHF

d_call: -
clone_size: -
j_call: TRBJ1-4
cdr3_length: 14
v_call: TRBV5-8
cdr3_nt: TGTGCCAGCAGCGGCCCGGGTTATTATGAAAAACTGTTTTTT
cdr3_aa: CASSGPGYYEKLFF

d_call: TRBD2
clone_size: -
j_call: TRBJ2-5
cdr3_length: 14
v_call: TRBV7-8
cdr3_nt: TGTGCCAGCAGCAGCGGGGGGGCTTGGGAGACCCAGTACTTC
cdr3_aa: CASSSGGAWETQYF

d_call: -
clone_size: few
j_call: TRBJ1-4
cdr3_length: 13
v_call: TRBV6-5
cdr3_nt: TGTGCCAGCAGTGCGGGGACGGAGGAAAAACTGTTTTTT
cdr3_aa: CASSAGTEEKLFF

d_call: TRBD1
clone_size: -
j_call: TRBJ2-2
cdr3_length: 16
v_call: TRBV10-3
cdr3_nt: TGTGCCAGCAGTTCCGCGGGGACAGGTGACACCGGGGAGCTGTTTTTT
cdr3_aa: CASSSAGTGDTGELFF

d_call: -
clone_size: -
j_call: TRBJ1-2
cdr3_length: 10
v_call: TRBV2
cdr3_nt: TGTGCCAGCACCGGCTATGGCTACACCTTC
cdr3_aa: CASTGYGYTF

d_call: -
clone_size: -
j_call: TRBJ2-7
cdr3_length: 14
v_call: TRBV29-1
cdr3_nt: TGCAGCGTTGAAGCCCCAGGATTCTCCTACGGGCAGTACTTC
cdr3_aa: CSVEAPGFSYGQYF

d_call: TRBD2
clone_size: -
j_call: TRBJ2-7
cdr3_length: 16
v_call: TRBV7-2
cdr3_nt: TGTGCCAGCAGCTTATGGTCTAGCGGGACCTCCTACGAGCAGCACTTC
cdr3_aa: CASSLWSSGTSYEQHF

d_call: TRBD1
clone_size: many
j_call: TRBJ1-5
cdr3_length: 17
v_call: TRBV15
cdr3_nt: TGTGCCACCAGCAGGAATACCATTAGACAGGGAAATCAGCCCCAGCATTTT
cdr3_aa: CATSRNTIRQGNQPQHF

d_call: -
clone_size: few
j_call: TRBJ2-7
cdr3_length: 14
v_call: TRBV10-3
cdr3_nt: TGTGCCAGCACCCAGCCGCCAGGGTACTACGAGCAGTACTTC
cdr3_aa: CASTQPPGYYEQYF

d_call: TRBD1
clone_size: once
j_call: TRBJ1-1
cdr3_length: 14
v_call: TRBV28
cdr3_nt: TGTGCCAGCAGTCGGACAGGGGGCTTGGCTGAAGCTTTCTTT
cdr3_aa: CASSRTGGLAEAFF

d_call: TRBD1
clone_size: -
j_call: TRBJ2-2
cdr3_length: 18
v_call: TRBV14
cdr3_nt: TGTGCCAGCAGCCACCGCGGACAGGGGATCCTAGTCACCGGGGAGCTGTTTTTT
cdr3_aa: CASSHRGQGILVTGELFF

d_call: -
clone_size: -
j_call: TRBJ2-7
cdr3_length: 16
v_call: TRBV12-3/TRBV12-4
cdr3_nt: TGTGCCAGCAGTTCACGGGGCAAACCCAGCTCCTACGAGCAGTACTTC
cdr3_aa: CASSSRGKPSSYEQYF

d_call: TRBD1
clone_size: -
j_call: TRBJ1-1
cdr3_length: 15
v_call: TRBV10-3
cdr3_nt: TGTGCCAGCAGTTCAGACAGGGTTCGGAGCACTGAAGCTTTCTTT
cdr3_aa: CASSSDRVRSTEAFF

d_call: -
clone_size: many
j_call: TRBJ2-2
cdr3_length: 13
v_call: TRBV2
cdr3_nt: TGTGCCAGCAGTGAAGCGTGGGGAAGGGAGCTGTTTTTT
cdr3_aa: CASSEAWGRELFF

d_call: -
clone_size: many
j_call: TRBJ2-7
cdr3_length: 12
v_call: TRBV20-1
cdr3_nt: TGCAGTGCCGCGACGCACTCCTACGAGCAGTACTTC
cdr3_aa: CSAATHSYEQYF

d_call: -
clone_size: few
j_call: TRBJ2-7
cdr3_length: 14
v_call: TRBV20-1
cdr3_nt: TGCAGTGCACCCAGGGTTGGGGGTTCCTACGAGCAGTACTTC
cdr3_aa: CSAPRVGGSYEQYF

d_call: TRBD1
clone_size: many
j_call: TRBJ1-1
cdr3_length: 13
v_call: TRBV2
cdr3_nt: TGTGCCAGCAGAGGACAGGGTGCCACTGAAGCTTTCTTT
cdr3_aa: CASRGQGATEAFF

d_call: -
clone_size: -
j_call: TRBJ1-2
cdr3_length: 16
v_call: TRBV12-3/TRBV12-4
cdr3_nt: TGTGCCAGCAGTTTAATGTTAGTTCCGAATAACTATGGCTACACCTTC
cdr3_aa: CASSLMLVPNNYGYTF

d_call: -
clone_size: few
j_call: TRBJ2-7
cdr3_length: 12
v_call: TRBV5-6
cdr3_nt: TGTGCCAGCAGCTTTAAACTCTACGAGCAGTACTTC
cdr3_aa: CASSFKLYEQYF

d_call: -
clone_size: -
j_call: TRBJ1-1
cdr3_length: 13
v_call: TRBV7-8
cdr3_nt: TGTGCCAGCAGCGAGGGGGGGGACAATGAAGCTTTCTTT
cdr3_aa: CASSEGGDNEAFF

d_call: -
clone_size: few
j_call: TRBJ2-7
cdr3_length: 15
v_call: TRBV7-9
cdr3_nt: TGTGCCAGCAGCCCAGTGGACAGCTACTCCTACGAGCAGTACTTC
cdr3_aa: CASSPVDSYSYEQYF

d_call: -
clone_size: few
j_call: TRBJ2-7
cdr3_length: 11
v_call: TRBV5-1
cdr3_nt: TGCGCCAGCAGCTTGGGGTCAGTCCAGTACTTC
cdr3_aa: CASSLGSVQYF

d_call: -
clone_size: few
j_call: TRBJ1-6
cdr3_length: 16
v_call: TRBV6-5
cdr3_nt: TGTGCCAGCAGTTACTCGGTCTCAGGGGCAGGGTCACCCCTCCACTTT
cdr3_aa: CASSYSVSGAGSPLHF

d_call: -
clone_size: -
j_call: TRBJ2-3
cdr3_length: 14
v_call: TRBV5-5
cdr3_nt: TGTGCCACCTCTCCCGACGGACACACAGATACGCAGTATTTT
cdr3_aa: CATSPDGHTDTQYF

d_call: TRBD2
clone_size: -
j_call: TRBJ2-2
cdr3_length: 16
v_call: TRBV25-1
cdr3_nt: TGTGCCAGTAGTATAGCAGGGACTAGTGGCACCGGGGAGCTGTTTTTT
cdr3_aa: CASSIAGTSGTGELFF

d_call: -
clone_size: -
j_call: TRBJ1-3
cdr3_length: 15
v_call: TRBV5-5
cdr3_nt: TGTGCCAGCAGCCCCCGTACAGGACCTGGAAACACCATATATTTT
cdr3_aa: CASSPRTGPGNTIYF

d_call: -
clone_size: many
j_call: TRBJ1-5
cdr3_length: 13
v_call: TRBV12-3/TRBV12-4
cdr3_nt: TGTGCCAGCAGTTTCCGGGACAATCAGCCCCAGCATTTT
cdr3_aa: CASSFRDNQPQHF

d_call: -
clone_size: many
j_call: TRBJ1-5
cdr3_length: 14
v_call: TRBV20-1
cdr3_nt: TGCAGTGCTAGGTCGGGGCCAGCAGGGCAGCCCCAGCATTTT
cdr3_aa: CSARSGPAGQPQHF

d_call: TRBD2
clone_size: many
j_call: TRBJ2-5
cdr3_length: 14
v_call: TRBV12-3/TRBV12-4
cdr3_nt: TGTGCCAGCAGTCGGACTAGCGGAAAAGAGACCCAGTACTTC
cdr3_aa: CASSRTSGKETQYF

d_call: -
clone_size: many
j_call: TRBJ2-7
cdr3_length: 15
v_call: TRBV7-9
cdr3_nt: TGTGCCAGCAGCTTAGGGCAGGGGACCTCCTACGAGCAGTACTTC
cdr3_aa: CASSLGQGTSYEQYF

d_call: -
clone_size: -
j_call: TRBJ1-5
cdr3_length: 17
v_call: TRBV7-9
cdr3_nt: TGTGCCAGCAGTCCAGTGGGGATTGGGATAAGTAATCAGCCCCAGCATTTT
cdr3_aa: CASSPVGIGISNQPQHF

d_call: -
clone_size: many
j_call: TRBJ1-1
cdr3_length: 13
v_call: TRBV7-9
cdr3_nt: TGTGCCAGCAGCTCGGGACAGAACACTGAAGCTTTCTTT
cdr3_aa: CASSSGQNTEAFF

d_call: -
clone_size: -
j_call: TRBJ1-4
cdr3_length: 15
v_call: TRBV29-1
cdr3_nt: TGCAGCGTTGTGTGGGTCGGGGGGACTAATGAAAAACTGTTTTTT
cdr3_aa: CSVVWVGGTNEKLFF

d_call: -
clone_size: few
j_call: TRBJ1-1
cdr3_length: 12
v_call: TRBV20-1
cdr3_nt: TGCAGTGCTAGAGATCTAGCCAGGGGAGCTTTCTTT
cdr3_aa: CSARDLARGAFF

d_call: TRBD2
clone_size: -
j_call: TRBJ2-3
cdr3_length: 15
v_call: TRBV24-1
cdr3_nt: TGTGCCACCAGTGTGTCGCGGGAGGCTACAGATACGCAGTATTTT
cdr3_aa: CATSVSREATDTQYF

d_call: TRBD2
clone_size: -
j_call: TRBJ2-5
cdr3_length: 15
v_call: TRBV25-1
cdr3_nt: TGTGCCAGCAAATTGACTAGCGGGGGTCAAGAGACCCAGTACTTC
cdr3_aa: CASKLTSGGQETQYF

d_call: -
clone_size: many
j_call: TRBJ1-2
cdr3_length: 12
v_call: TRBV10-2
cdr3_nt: TGCGCCAGCAGTGACGCCGGTTCCGGCTACACCTTC
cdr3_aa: CASSDAGSGYTF

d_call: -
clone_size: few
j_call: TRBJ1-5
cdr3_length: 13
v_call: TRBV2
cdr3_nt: TGTGCCAGTACAGAAAATAGCAATCAGCCCCAGCATTTT
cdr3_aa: CASTENSNQPQHF